The sequence of this TCR beta chain was determined in a study of blood T cell repertoires in COVID-19. The CDR3 runs 15 residues. The J segment lost 5 bases and the V segment lost 2 bases, leaving 7 bases of the junction unmatched. From germline, CDR1 is GTSNPN and CDR2 SVGIG (reference sequence). Across 24 US areas, participants ranged in age from roughly 18 to 95 years. Some clones are missing from TCRdb's copy, which holds only in-frame ones; the method was immunoSEQ multiplex PCR. Of roughly 200,000 clones in the sample, roughly 88% are singletons; the top ten hold 4.5% to 7%. The sequencing input was PBMCs or T cells enriched from blood (not recorded which). The chain combines TRBV30 with TRBJ1-4, with 8 nucleotides matching TRBD1. The TCR originated in a man aged 35 to 55 with acute COVID-19. Written as DNA, the CDR3 is TGTGCCTGGAGTCCCTTGGACAGGGAAAATGAAAAACTGTTTTTT. This encodes CAWSPLDRENEKLFF.